This record covers a single T cell receptor (beta chain). Its target is not known. This sample is part of a study of T cell responses to AZD1222 COVID-19 vaccine. Profiled with immunoSEQ multiplex PCR; TCRdb holds only in-frame clones, not every one. The sample records approximately 50,000 clones, approximately 86% being singletons. CDR1 is MDHEN and CDR2 is SYDVKM in the germline V gene. Trimming cost V 10 bases and J 0 bases; bases outside gene matches: 12. The CDR3 spans 16 residues. Study findings and constraints: Seropositivity was recorded at baseline in only a handful of AZD1222 recipients.

The chain uses TRBV28 and TRBJ1-3; TRBD1 agrees at 7 bases. The sequences come from peripheral blood, collected 28 days after the second AZD1222 dose. The origin of this receptor is an adult who received the AZD1222 COVID-19 vaccine. This chain's CDR3 is CATQGWDRASGNTIYF. In nucleotides, the CDR3 is TGTGCCACACAGGGGTGGGATAGGGCCTCTGGAAACACCATATATTTT.